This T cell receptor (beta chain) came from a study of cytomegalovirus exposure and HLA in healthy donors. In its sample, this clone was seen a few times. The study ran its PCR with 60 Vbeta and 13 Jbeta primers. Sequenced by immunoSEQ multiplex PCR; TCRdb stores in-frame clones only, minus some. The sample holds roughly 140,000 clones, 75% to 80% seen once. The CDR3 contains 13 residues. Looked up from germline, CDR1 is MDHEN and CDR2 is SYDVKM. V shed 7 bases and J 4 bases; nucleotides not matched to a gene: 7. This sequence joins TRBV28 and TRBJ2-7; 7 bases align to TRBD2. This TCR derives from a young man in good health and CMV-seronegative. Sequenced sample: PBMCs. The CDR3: CASTTGGLYEQYF. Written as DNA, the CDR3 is TGTGCCAGCACGACGGGAGGCTTGTACGAGCAGTACTTC.